The sequence of this T cell receptor beta chain was determined in a study of blood T cell repertoires in COVID-19. Study context: Some COVID-19 samples were acute and others convalescent; all came from the United States, Italy and Spain. T cells, B-cell-depleted T cells, or PBMCs provided the cDNA or gDNA that served as material.

Study processing details: Amplification with reference gene primers provided the estimates of nucleated cell counts. TCRdb's table, derived via immunoSEQ multiplex PCR, lists solely in-frame clones and lacks some. The D gene and trimming were derived from the DNA, and the V and J assignments and clone size from that table. The table includes around 340,000 clones, roughly nine tenths detected once. The Seattle patients, enrolled during active infection, were followed longitudinally. Looked up from germline, CDR1 is LNHDA and CDR2 is SQIVND (reference sequence). This CDR3 spans 21 amino acids. V lost 3 bases and J 4 bases, leaving 31 bases between the germline ends.

The material sequenced was peripheral blood. The chain couples TRBV19 to TRBJ2-1; tentatively, D is TRBD2 (5 bases). The origin of this receptor is a woman in her sixties or seventies with COVID-19, enrolled during active disease. The CDR3 DNA is TGTGCCAGTAGTATTAGTGGCTGGCGGAAAACTTACCTACGGGGATACAATGAGCAGTTCTTC. It yields the protein CASSISGWRKTYLRGYNEQFF. Full variable domain (remainder filled in from reference TRBV19 and TRBJ2-1): DGGITQSPKYLFRKEGQNVTLSCEQNLNHDAMYWYRQDPGQGLRLIYYSQIVNDFQKGDIAEGYSVSREKKESFPLTVTSAQKNPTAFYLCASSISGWRKTYLRGYNEQFFGPGTRLTVL.